Following are 21 T cell receptor gamma chains from one sample sequenced in a study of Vδ1+ human thymocytes. Overall study findings and caveats: In the thymus, TRG and TRD repertoires looked highly polyclonal with Gaussian CDR3 lengths.

Extracted RNA was reverse transcribed into cDNA. Pooled V-gene forward primers with one constant-region reverse primer generated the CDR3 amplicons by multiplex PCR. TCRdb reapplied CATT to the multiplex PCR reads. This table holds 20,000 to 25,000 gamma-chain clones, roughly 13% found once. No antigen is known for these receptors. Sequencing was performed on Vdelta1+ gamma-delta thymocytes from the thymus. Subset in this sample: FACS-sorted CD3+ TCRalphabeta- TCRVdelta1+ TCRVdelta2- thymocytes. These TCRs come from a child less than two years old who had congenital heart surgery.

The chain joins TRGV8 to TRGJ1 or TRGJ2. Trimming removed 1 base from V and 11 bases from J; junction bases left unmatched: 5. Germline V gene data show CDR1 as VENAVY and CDR2 as YDSYNSRV. The CDR3 loop spans 11 amino acids. The CDR3 DNA is TGTGCCACCTGGGATAGATGGGAGAAACTCTTT. Translating gives CATWDRWEKLF.

This clone came up a few times. TCRdb lists a protein that is different at residue 5 from the translated DNA; the protein given here uses the DNA translation. Other nucleotide sequences from this sample produce the same CDR3. This chain uses TRGV4 with TRGJ1 or TRGJ2. V shed 6 bases and J 7 bases; nucleotides not matched to a gene: 6. The CDR3 has 11 residues. CDR1 is EGSTGY and CDR2 is YDSYTSSV in the germline V gene. The CDR3 protein is CATWNPYKKLF. CDR3 DNA: TGTGCCACCTGGAACCCCTATAAGAAACTCTTT.

This chain uses TRGV2 with TRGJP2. V lost 0 bases to trimming and J lost 10 bases; unmatched junction nucleotides: 5. Germline loops: CDR1 EGSNGY, CDR2 YDSYNSKV. This CDR3 spans 13 amino acids. Here the CDR3 reads CATWDGPIWIKTF. The CDR3 coding sequence is TGTGCCACCTGGGACGGGCCGATTTGGATCAAGACGTTT.

A few counts support this clone. The junction shows a germline mismatch at one end, possibly a read error. The rearrangement joins TRGV5 to TRGJ1 or TRGJ2. Germline values: CDR1 VINAFY, CDR2 YDVSNSKD. This CDR3 region has 14 residues. CDR3 sequence: CASWDRLDYYKKLF. The CDR3 bases are TGTGCCTCCTGGGACAGGCTGGATTATTATAAGAAACTCTTT.

This clone was detected a few times. The rearrangement joins TRGV4 to TRGJ1 or TRGJ2. The CDR3 is made up of 14 amino acids. Germline V gene lookup returns CDR1 EGSTGY and CDR2 YDSYTSSV. V lost 0 bases to trimming and J lost 5 bases; unmatched junction nucleotides: 7. The CDR3 sequence is CATWDGRDDYKKLF. The CDR3 coding sequence is TGTGCCACCTGGGATGGGCGGGATGATTATAAGAAACTCTTT.

Points on this clone: Its ends do not fully match the called genes, so a read error is possible. Other DNA sequences within the sample encode an identical CDR3. The chain couples TRGV4 to TRGJ1 or TRGJ2. This CDR3 has 11 residues. The germline V gene has CDR1 EGSTGY and CDR2 YDSYTSSV. The CDR3 nucleotides read TGTGCCACCTGGAATGGCCAAGAGAAACTCTTT. It encodes CATWNGQEKLF.

The table lists this clone with a few counts. A much larger clone lies a single base off, so this may be a read error. This chain uses TRGV9 with TRGJ1 or TRGJ2. The CDR3 loop spans 12 amino acids. J was trimmed by 5 bases and V by 2 bases; bases with no gene match: 3. Germline V gene lookup returns CDR1 GITISATS and CDR2 ISYDGTV (reference sequence). CDR3 nucleotides: TGTGCCTTGTGGGAGGAGAATTATAAGAAACTCTTT. As protein: CALWEENYKKLF.

This clone was observed a few times. V and J are TRGV3 and TRGJ1 or TRGJ2. CDR3 length: 13 amino acids. Germline V gene sequence: CDR1 VTNTFY, CDR2 YDVSTARD (reference sequence). V dropped 3 bases and J dropped 3; count of bases not matched to a gene: 5. In DNA form, the CDR3 reads TGTGCCACCTGGGACGACGCTTATTATAAGAAACTCTTT. Protein product: CATWDDAYYKKLF.

The genes are TRGV4 and TRGJ1 or TRGJ2. The CDR3 consists of 14 residues. Per germline, CDR1 EGSTGY and CDR2 YDSYTSSV. With 6 bases clipped from V and 0 bases from J, the junction kept 8 bases outside the gene matches. The CDR3 loop reads CATWNEENYYKKLF. The CDR3 DNA sequence: TGTGCCACCTGGAATGAAGAGAATTATTATAAGAAACTCTTT.

This clone has just a few counts. The gene calls are TRGV2 and TRGJP2. Trimming took 0 bases from V and 2 from J; bases not matched to a gene: 9. Germline V gene sequence: CDR1 EGSNGY, CDR2 YDSYNSKV. This CDR3 is 17 amino acids long. The CDR3 reads CATWDGREGSSDWIKTF. CDR3 DNA: TGTGCCACCTGGGACGGGCGGGAAGGAAGTAGTGATTGGATCAAGACGTTT.

To note about this clone: This same CDR3 is encoded by further DNA sequences in the sample. The chain is built from TRGV4 and TRGJ1 or TRGJ2. Trimming took 1 base from V and 3 from J; bases not matched to a gene: 9. Germline values: CDR1 EGSTGY, CDR2 YDSYTSSV. The CDR3 consists of 15 residues. The CDR3, as DNA: TGTGCCACCTGGGATGGCCCTCGGGGTTATTATAAGAAACTCTTT. Its protein product is CATWDGPRGYYKKLF.

This clone has only a few counts. The chain recombines TRGV4 with TRGJP1. The CDR3 is made up of 19 amino acids. Germline-derived CDR1 and CDR2 are EGSTGY and YDSYTSSV. The trim removed 5 bases at V and 3 bases at J, leaving 21 bases unmatched. The CDR3 DNA is TGTGCCACCTGGGGCAAGGCTCCCGACCCCAGCCCCACTGGTTGGTTCAAGATATTT. Its protein product is CATWGKAPDPSPTGWFKIF.

The table lists this clone with a few counts. The chain joins TRGV4 to TRGJ1 or TRGJ2. The CDR3 consists of 12 residues. Unmatched junction bases numbered 8, after V lost 6 bases and J lost 6 bases. Germline CDR1 EGSTGY, CDR2 YDSYTSSV. Here the CDR3 DNA reads TGTGCCACCTGGATCCCCCCTTATAAGAAACTCTTT. This encodes CATWIPPYKKLF.

The chain is built from TRGV2 and TRGJP1. The germline V gene has CDR1 EGSNGY and CDR2 YDSYNSKV. The J segment lost 0 bases and the V segment lost 4 bases, leaving 5 bases of the junction unmatched. CDR3 size: 15 residues. The CDR3, as DNA: TGTGCCACCTGGGAGGGGCATACCACTGGTTGGTTCAAGATATTT. The encoded protein is CATWEGHTTGWFKIF.

The V and J genes are TRGV9 and TRGJ1 or TRGJ2. This CDR3 contains 16 residues. V lost 2 bases and J lost 3; bases outside the gene matches: 13. Per the germline V gene, CDR1 is GITISATS and CDR2 is ISYDGTV (reference sequence). DNA for the CDR3: TGTGCCTTGTGGGAGGCCTCCCGCTCCCCTTATTATAAGAAACTCTTT. It encodes CALWEASRSPYYKKLF.

This clone showed up just a few times. Compared with germline, one end of the junction differs, possibly owing to a read error. This chain connects TRGV4 to TRGJ1 or TRGJ2. The CDR3 length is 15 residues. The germline gives CDR1 EGSTGY, CDR2 YDSYTSSV. DNA of the CDR3: TGTGCCACCTGGAATGGACTAAAGAATTATTATAAGAAACTCTTT. Its protein product is CATWNGLKNYYKKLF.

The gene calls are TRGV8 and TRGJP2. J was trimmed by 0 bases and V by 5 bases; bases with no gene match: 9. This CDR3 comprises 16 residues. The germline V gene has CDR1 VENAVY and CDR2 YDSYNSRV. The CDR3, as DNA: TGTGCCACCTGGGCTAATCTCGATAGTAGTGATTGGATCAAGACGTTT. Translating gives CATWANLDSSDWIKTF.

About this clone: This specimen includes other DNA sequences encoding the same CDR3. The chain recombines TRGV8 with TRGJP1. The CDR3 covers 14 residues. V shed 2 bases and J 5 bases; nucleotides not matched to a gene: 5. The germline V gene has CDR1 VENAVY and CDR2 YDSYNSRV. The CDR3 here is CATWDMGTGWFKIF. Written as DNA, the CDR3 is TGTGCCACCTGGGATATGGGGACTGGTTGGTTCAAGATATTT.

The chain combines TRGV8 with TRGJ1 or TRGJ2. Losses at the gene ends were 5 bases for V and 3 bases for J; bases not matched to a gene: 10. The CDR3 spans 14 residues. CDR1 VENAVY and CDR2 YDSYNSRV come from the germline V gene. CDR3 nucleotides: TGTGCCACCTGGGCCAAACCTCCTTATTATAAGAAACTCTTT. Translated, it gives CATWAKPPYYKKLF.

This clone is categorized as medium-sized. Distinct nucleotide sequences in the sample also encode this CDR3. The chain recombines TRGV4 with TRGJ1 or TRGJ2. Germline lookup yields CDR1 EGSTGY and CDR2 YDSYTSSV. The junction had 5 bases not matched to a gene; V was cut back by 2 bases and J by 7 bases. The CDR3 extends over 12 amino acids. In DNA form, the CDR3 reads TGTGCCACCTGGGATGTGGGATATAAGAAACTCTTT. The encoded protein is CATWDVGYKKLF.

On this clone itself: Additional DNA sequences in this sample encode the identical CDR3. V gene TRGV8 combines with J gene TRGJ1 or TRGJ2. Trimming at V came to 1 base and at J to 0 bases, leaving 3 bases not matched to a gene. The CDR3 runs 14 residues. CDR1 is VENAVY and CDR2 is YDSYNSRV in the germline V gene. CDR3 loop: CATWDRGNYYKKLF. Written as DNA, the CDR3 is TGTGCCACCTGGGATAGAGGGAATTATTATAAGAAACTCTTT.